This is a list of T cell receptor beta chains from one sample in a study of brain T cells in children with intractable seizures. Profiled with immunoSEQ multiplex PCR; TCRdb holds only in-frame clones, not every one. The sample holds some 64,000 clones, roughly 95% seen once. The material sequenced was peripheral blood, taken at surgery. The receptor source for this set is a boy in the first two years of life with focal cortical dysplasia and intractable seizures. Both conserved end residues are part of each CDR3. D genes are given only for firm matches. Only part of the rows carry a size: once, few, many, or a class if the clone is expanded.

v_call: TRBV12-1; clone_size: .; d_call: .; j_call: TRBJ2-1; cdr3_aa: CASSFAREPRTSGHRDVNEQFF; cdr3_nt: TGTGCCAGCAGCTTTGCCCGCGAGCCCCGGACTAGCGGGCACCGCGATGTAAATGAGCAGTTCTTC
v_call: TRBV5-5; clone_size: .; d_call: .; j_call: TRBJ2-3; cdr3_aa: CASSFFSDTDTQYF; cdr3_nt: TGTGCCAGCAGCTTTTTCTCAGACACAGATACGCAGTATTTT
v_call: TRBV10-3; clone_size: .; d_call: .; j_call: TRBJ2-3; cdr3_aa: CATIGPDTQYF; cdr3_nt: TGTGCCACGATCGGTCCTGATACGCAGTATTTT
v_call: TRBV4-2; clone_size: .; d_call: .; j_call: TRBJ2-1; cdr3_aa: CASSQIAAYNEQFF; cdr3_nt: TGTGCCAGCAGCCAAATAGCGGCTTACAATGAGCAGTTCTTC
v_call: TRBV12-3/TRBV12-4; clone_size: .; d_call: .; j_call: TRBJ1-5; cdr3_aa: CASSPHIDQPQHF; cdr3_nt: TGTGCCAGCAGTCCCCACATCGATCAGCCCCAGCATTTT
v_call: TRBV11-3; clone_size: .; d_call: .; j_call: TRBJ2-2; cdr3_aa: CASSLDLGRPGELFF; cdr3_nt: TGTGCCAGCAGCTTAGATCTTGGACGCCCCGGGGAGCTGTTTTTT
v_call: TRBV10-3; clone_size: .; d_call: TRBD1; j_call: TRBJ1-3; cdr3_aa: CAISESSDRESGNTIYF; cdr3_nt: TGTGCCATCAGTGAGTCCTCGGACAGGGAGTCTGGAAACACCATATATTTT
v_call: TRBV6-5; clone_size: .; d_call: .; j_call: TRBJ1-1; cdr3_aa: CASSYWTRGEAFF; cdr3_nt: TGTGCCAGCAGTTACTGGACGAGAGGTGAAGCTTTCTTT
v_call: TRBV4-1; clone_size: .; d_call: .; j_call: TRBJ1-1; cdr3_aa: CASSQAASRTEAFF; cdr3_nt: TGCGCCAGCAGCCAAGCTGCTTCGAGGACTGAAGCTTTCTTT
v_call: TRBV20-1; clone_size: .; d_call: TRBD1; j_call: TRBJ2-5; cdr3_aa: CSASPRQGGYQGTQYF; cdr3_nt: TGCAGTGCTAGTCCCAGACAGGGCGGCTATCAGGGGACCCAGTACTTC
v_call: TRBV7-9; clone_size: .; d_call: TRBD1; j_call: TRBJ1-2; cdr3_aa: CASSTGGAGYTF; cdr3_nt: TGTGCCAGCAGCACAGGGGGCGCGGGCTACACCTTC
v_call: TRBV7-9; clone_size: .; d_call: .; j_call: TRBJ2-3; cdr3_aa: CASSFSDWASTDTQYF; cdr3_nt: TGTGCCAGCAGCTTTTCTGACTGGGCTAGCACAGATACGCAGTATTTT
v_call: TRBV18; clone_size: .; d_call: .; j_call: TRBJ2-7; cdr3_aa: CASSRDGAYEQYF; cdr3_nt: TGTGCCAGCTCACGGGACGGGGCCTACGAGCAGTACTTC
v_call: TRBV19; clone_size: once; d_call: .; j_call: TRBJ1-2; cdr3_aa: CASSIHYRIYGYTF; cdr3_nt: TGTGCCAGTAGTATCCATTACAGGATCTATGGCTACACCTTC
v_call: TRBV6-5; clone_size: .; d_call: .; j_call: TRBJ1-5; cdr3_aa: CASRKGDGFGQPQHF; cdr3_nt: TGTGCCAGCAGGAAGGGGGATGGGTTTGGTCAGCCCCAGCATTTT
v_call: TRBV6-4; clone_size: .; d_call: TRBD2; j_call: TRBJ2-3; cdr3_aa: CASSDSGGSTDTQYF; cdr3_nt: TGTGCCAGCAGTGATAGCGGGGGGAGCACAGATACGCAGTATTTT
v_call: TRBV4-1; clone_size: .; d_call: TRBD1; j_call: TRBJ2-5; cdr3_aa: CASRPRGRGQETQYF; cdr3_nt: TGCGCCAGCAGGCCTAGGGGGCGCGGGCAAGAGACCCAGTACTTC